The source of this T cell receptor (beta chain) is a study of tumor and adjacent non-tumor tissue in lung cancer. Overall study: Patients were aged roughly 31 to 76, about ten men and about five women, stage I to III. Samples averaged approximately 3.9 million productive TCRbeta reads each. Study-wide results and limits: Compared with tumor, normal lung showed significantly lower TCR diversity.

This clonotype was detected many times. The target antigen is unknown. Three rounds of nested PCR, following a modified ARM-PCR protocol, produced the TCRbeta library. One entry per CDR3 protein, called by TCRdb with MiXCR from the multiplex PCR reads. This table has more than 95,000 distinct CDR3 sequences, roughly 67% appearing once. No cell sorting was done before RNA was extracted from the tissue. The V end lost 0 bases, the J end lost 2 bases, and 9 bases lay between the germline ends. Per the germline V gene, CDR1 is SGHAT and CDR2 is FQNNGV. This CDR3 contains 15 residues. The origin of this receptor is a man aged 30 to 45 with non-small cell lung cancer. The chain is built from TRBV11-2 and TRBJ2-3; D not resolved. Material: lung tumor tissue. The CDR3 loop reads CASSLEGSYTDTQYF. Written as DNA, the CDR3 is TGTGCCAGCAGCTTAGAGGGGTCCTACACAGATACGCAGTATTTT.